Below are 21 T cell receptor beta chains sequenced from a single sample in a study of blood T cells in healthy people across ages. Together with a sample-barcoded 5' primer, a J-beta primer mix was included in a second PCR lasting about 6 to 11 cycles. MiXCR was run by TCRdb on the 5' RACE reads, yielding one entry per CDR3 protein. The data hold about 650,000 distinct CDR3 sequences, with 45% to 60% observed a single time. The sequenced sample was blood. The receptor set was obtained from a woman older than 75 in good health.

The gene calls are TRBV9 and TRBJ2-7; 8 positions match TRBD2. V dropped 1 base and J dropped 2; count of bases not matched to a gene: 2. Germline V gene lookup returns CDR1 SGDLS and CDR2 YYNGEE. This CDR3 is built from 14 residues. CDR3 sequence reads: CASSVTSGAYEQYF. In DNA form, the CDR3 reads TGTGCCAGCAGCGTAACTAGCGGCGCCTACGAGCAGTACTTC.

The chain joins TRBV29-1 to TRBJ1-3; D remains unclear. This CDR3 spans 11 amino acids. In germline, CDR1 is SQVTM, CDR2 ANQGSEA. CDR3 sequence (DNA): TGCATCGGAGACGCTGGAAACACCATATATTTT. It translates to CIGDAGNTIYF.

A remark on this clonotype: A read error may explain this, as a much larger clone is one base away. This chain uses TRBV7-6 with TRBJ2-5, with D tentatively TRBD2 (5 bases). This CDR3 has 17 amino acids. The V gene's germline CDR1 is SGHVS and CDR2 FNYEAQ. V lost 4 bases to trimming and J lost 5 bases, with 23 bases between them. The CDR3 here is CASSSAAVSNRGETQYF. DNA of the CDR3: TGTGCCAGCAGCTCGGCCGCGGTTTCCAACCGGGGTGAGACCCAGTACTTC.

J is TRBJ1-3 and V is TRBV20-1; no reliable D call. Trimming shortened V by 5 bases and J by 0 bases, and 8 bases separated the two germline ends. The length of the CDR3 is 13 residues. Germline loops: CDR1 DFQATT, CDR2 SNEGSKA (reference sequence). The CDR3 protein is CSADTGSGNTIYF. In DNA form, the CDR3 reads TGCAGTGCTGATACCGGCTCTGGAAACACCATATATTTT.

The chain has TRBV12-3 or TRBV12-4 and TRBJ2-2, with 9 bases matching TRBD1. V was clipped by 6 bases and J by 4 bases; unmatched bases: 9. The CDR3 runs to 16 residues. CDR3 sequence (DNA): TGTGCCAGCAGGACAGGGGGTTGGTCGAGCACCGGGGAGCTGTTTTTT. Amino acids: CASRTGGWSSTGELFF.

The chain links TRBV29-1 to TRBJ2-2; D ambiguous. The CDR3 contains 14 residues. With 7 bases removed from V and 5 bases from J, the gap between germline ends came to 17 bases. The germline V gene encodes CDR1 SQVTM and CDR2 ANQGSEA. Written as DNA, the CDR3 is TGCAGCGGTCGCGGCGAGGAGTCAACCGGGGAGCTGTTTTTT. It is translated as CSGRGEESTGELFF.

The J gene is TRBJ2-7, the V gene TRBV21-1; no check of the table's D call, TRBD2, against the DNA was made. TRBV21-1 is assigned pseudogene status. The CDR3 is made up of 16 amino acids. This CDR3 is CASREPPSGASYEQYF. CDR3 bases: TGTGCCAGCCGGGAGCCTCCTAGCGGGGCCTCCTACGAGCAGTACTTC.

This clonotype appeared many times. CDR3 sequence (DNA): TGTGCCAGCAGCGTAGTGGACACCTATCACGAGCAGTACTTC. Encoded protein: CASSVVDTYHEQYF. This sequence joins TRBV9 and TRBJ2-7, with D possibly matching TRBD1 (5 bases). The CDR3 length is 14 residues. Looked up from germline, CDR1 is SGDLS and CDR2 is YYNGEE. V was clipped by 0 bases and J by 5 bases, with 12 bases between them.

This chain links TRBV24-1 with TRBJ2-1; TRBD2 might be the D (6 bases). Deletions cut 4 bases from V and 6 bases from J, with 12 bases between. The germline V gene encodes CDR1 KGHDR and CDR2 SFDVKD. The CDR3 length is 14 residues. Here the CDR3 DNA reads TGTGCCACCAGTGACGCGGGACCGGGCAATGAGCAGTTCTTC. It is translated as CATSDAGPGNEQFF.

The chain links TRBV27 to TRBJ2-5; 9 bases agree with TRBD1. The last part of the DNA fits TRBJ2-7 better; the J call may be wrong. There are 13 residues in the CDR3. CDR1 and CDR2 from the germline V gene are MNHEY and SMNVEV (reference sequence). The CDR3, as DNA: TGTGCCAGCAGTTCCAGGACAGGGGCCGAGCAGTACTTC. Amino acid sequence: CASSSRTGAEQYF.

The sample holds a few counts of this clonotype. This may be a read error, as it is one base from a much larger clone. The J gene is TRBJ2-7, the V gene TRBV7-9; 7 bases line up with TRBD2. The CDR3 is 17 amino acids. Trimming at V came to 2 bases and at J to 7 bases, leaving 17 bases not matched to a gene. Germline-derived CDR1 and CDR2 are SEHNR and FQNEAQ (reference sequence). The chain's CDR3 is CASSLMSPAGLWNEQYF. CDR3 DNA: TGTGCCAGCAGCTTAATGTCCCCAGCGGGACTCTGGAATGAGCAGTACTTC.

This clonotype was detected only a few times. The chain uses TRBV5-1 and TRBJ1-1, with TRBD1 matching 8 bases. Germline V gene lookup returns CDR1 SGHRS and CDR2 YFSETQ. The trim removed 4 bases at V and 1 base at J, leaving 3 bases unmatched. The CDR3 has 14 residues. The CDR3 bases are TGCGCCAGCAGCCAAACAGGGGGGAACACTGAAGCTTTCTTT. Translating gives CASSQTGGNTEAFF.

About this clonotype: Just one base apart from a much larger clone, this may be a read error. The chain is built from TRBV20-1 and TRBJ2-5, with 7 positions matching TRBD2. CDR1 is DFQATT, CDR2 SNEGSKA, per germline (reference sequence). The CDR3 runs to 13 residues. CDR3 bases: TGCGGTGCCGAAAAGCGGGGCCAAGAGACCCAGTACTTC. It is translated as CGAEKRGQETQYF.

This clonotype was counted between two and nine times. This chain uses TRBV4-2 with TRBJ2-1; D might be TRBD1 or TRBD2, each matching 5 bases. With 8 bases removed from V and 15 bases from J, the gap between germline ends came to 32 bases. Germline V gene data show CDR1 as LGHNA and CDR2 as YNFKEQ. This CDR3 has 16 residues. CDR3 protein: CASEPPRDGFGREPFF. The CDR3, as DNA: TGTGCCAGCGAGCCCCCTCGGGACGGTTTCGGGCGAGAACCGTTCTTC.

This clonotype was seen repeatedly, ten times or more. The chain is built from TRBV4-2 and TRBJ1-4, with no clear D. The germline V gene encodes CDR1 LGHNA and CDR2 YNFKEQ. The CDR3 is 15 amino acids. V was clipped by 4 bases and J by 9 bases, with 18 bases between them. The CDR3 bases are TGTGCCAGCAGCCCCCCCTCAGCGGGGTTAAAAAAACTGTTTTTT. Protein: CASSPPSAGLKKLFF.

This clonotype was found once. The CDR3 DNA sequence: TGTGCCAGCAGCTTAGCCTTTAGCGGGAAGTACAATGAGCAGTTCTTC. Its protein is CASSLAFSGKYNEQFF. This chain uses TRBV7-6 with TRBJ2-1; 8 bases are a match to TRBD2. Germline lookup yields CDR1 SGHVS and CDR2 FNYEAQ. Germline trimming cut 0 bases from V and 4 bases from J; bases unmatched to any gene: 5. This CDR3 is 16 amino acids long.

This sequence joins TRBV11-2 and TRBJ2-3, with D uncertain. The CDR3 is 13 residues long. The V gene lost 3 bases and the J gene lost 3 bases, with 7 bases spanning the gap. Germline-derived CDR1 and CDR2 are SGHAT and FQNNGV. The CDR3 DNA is TGTGCCAGCAGCTTGCCCCTAACAGATACGCAGTATTTT. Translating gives CASSLPLTDTQYF.

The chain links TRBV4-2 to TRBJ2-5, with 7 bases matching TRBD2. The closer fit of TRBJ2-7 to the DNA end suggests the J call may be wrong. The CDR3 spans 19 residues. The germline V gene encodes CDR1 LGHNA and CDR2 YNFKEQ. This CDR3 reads CASSQIVLASNKERYEQYF. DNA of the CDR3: TGTGCCAGCAGCCAAATCGTACTAGCGAGTAACAAAGAGAGGTACGAGCAGTACTTC.

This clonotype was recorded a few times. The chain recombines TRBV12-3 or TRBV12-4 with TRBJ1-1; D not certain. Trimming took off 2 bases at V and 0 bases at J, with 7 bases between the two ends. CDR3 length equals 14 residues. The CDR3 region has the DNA TGTGCCAGCAGTTTAAGCCGCTTGAACACTGAAGCTTTCTTT. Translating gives CASSLSRLNTEAFF.

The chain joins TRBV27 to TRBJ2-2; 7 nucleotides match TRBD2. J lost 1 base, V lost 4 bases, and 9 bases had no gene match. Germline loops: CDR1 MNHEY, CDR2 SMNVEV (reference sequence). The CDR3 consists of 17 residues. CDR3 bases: TGTGCCAGCAGTTCCGGGCGGGAGCGGGGGAACACCGGGGAGCTGTTTTTT. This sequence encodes CASSSGRERGNTGELFF.

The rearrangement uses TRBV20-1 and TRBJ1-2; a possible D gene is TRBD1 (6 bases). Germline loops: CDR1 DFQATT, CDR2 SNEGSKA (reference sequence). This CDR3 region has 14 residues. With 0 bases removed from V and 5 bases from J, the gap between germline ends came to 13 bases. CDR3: CSARDLRDTYGYTF. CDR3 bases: TGCAGTGCTAGAGACCTCCGGGACACATATGGCTACACCTTC.